This TCR beta chain appears in the sequencing data of a study of tumor-infiltrating lymphocytes in localized non-small cell lung cancer. Study-level background: Patients included smokers and never-smokers with various histologies, some sampled after neoadjuvant chemotherapy. From each patient, both tumor and uninvolved lung, non-adjacent to tumor, were sampled.

Libraries were prepared by immunoSEQ multiplex PCR; TCRdb keeps only in-frame clonotypes and omits some of them. The repertoire holds 13,000 or so clones, around 80% seen once, with roughly 12% in the top ten. This clone appeared a single time. V gave up 0 bases and J gave up 0 bases; unmatched junction bases: 4. The CDR3 is made up of 17 amino acids. Germline values: CDR1 SGDLS, CDR2 YYNGEE. The receptor's source is a human donor with non-small cell lung cancer. The chain recombines TRBV9 with TRBJ1-2, with 11 positions matching TRBD1. Sequencing was done on a sample of lung tumor tissue. The CDR3 reads CASSVEPGQGANYGYTF. Written as DNA, the CDR3 is TGTGCCAGCAGCGTAGAACCGGGACAGGGGGCTAACTATGGCTACACCTTC.